These T cell receptor beta chains were read from a single sample in a study of shared clonotypes between healthy human individuals. The assay was immunoSEQ multiplex PCR, and TCRdb's table has in-frame clones only and misses some. Altogether 2 million to 2.5 million clones are present, about 94% being singletons, with the ten largest covering about 0.13%. The sample taken for sequencing was naive CD4+ T cells sorted from blood. Receptors originate from a man in his late teens or twenties in good health. The CDR3 runs from the conserved cysteine through the conserved F or W. A D gene is named only where the DNA matches it firmly. Clone size is stated in some rows and not others, as once, few, many or a class when expanded.

v_call	clone_size	d_call	cdr3_length	j_call	cdr3_aa	cdr3_nt
TRBV2	once	.	17	TRBJ2-1	CASSESVAVNKDNEQFF	TGTGCCAGCAGTGAATCGGTGGCAGTAAATAAGGACAATGAGCAGTTCTTC
TRBV30	few	.	15	TRBJ1-4	CAWSVGQGSSEKLFF	TGTGCCTGGAGTGTAGGGCAGGGTTCATCGGAAAAACTGTTTTTT
TRBV5-6	.	.	15	TRBJ1-2	CASSLAALANYGYTF	TGTGCCAGCAGCTTGGCCGCGTTAGCTAACTATGGCTACACCTTC
TRBV7-8	.	TRBD1	17	TRBJ2-6	CASSWGTGFSGANVLTF	TGTGCCAGCAGCTGGGGGACAGGGTTTTCTGGGGCCAACGTCCTGACTTTC
TRBV6-5	.	.	16	TRBJ2-4	CASSYLTEGAKNIQYF	TGTGCCAGCAGTTACTTGACGGAAGGAGCCAAAAACATTCAGTACTTC
TRBV10-3	once	TRBD1	14	TRBJ2-7	CAISELGQGIEQYF	TGTGCCATCAGTGAATTGGGACAGGGCATCGAGCAGTACTTC
TRBV10-3	.	.	14	TRBJ2-5	CAISPGLTAETQYF	TGTGCCATCAGCCCGGGCCTAACCGCGGAGACCCAGTACTTC
TRBV9	.	.	15	TRBJ2-5	CASSLGPSRQETQYF	TGTGCCAGCAGCCTAGGCCCTAGTCGTCAAGAGACCCAGTACTTC
TRBV5-6	once	TRBD1	18	TRBJ1-6	CASSSERDRGLRNSPLHF	TGTGCCAGCAGCTCGGAAAGGGACAGGGGCCTCCGTAATTCACCCCTCCACTTT
TRBV7-2	.	.	15	TRBJ2-7	CASSLDGQAYYEQYF	TGTGCCAGCAGCTTAGATGGCCAGGCCTACTACGAGCAGTACTTC
TRBV30	.	TRBD2	17	TRBJ2-1	CAWSSPRGGSGGNEQFF	TGTGCCTGGAGTTCCCCGCGGGGCGGGAGCGGTGGCAATGAGCAGTTCTTC
TRBV4-1	.	.	16	TRBJ1-4	CASSQGSSTTNEKLFF	TGCGCCAGCAGCCAAGGATCATCAACGACTAATGAAAAACTGTTTTTT
TRBV28	.	TRBD2	16	TRBJ2-1	CASRSLSGGSYNEQFF	TGTGCCAGCAGATCATTAAGCGGGGGGAGTTACAATGAGCAGTTCTTC
TRBV28	.	TRBD1	14	TRBJ1-2	CASSSGTGVGGYTF	TGTGCCAGCAGTTCGGGGACAGGGGTAGGGGGCTACACCTTC
TRBV18	.	.	11	TRBJ2-1	CASSTVDEQFF	TGTGCCAGCTCTACAGTAGATGAGCAGTTCTTC
TRBV6-6	.	.	16	TRBJ2-6	CASSSRDTSGANVLTF	TGTGCCAGCAGTTCCCGGGACACCTCTGGGGCCAACGTCCTGACTTTC
TRBV6-1	once	TRBD2	18	TRBJ2-4	CASSEDPAGGRRGNIQYF	TGTGCCAGCAGTGAAGATCCAGCGGGAGGGCGACGGGGAAACATTCAGTACTTC
TRBV25-1	.	.	16	TRBJ2-2	CASSRVGTKNTGELFF	TGTGCCAGCAGCCGGGTTGGGACCAAGAACACCGGGGAGCTGTTTTTT
TRBV6-5	.	.	16	TRBJ2-3	CASSYSGGKSTDTQYF	TGTGCCAGCAGTTACTCGGGCGGGAAAAGCACAGATACGCAGTATTTT
TRBV6-6	.	TRBD2	15	TRBJ2-2	CASSIAGLGGGELFF	TGTGCCAGCAGCATAGCGGGCCTCGGGGGCGGGGAGCTGTTTTTT
TRBV27	.	.	13	TRBJ2-3	CASRRASTDTQYF	TGTGCCAGTCGACGGGCTAGCACAGATACGCAGTATTTT
TRBV9	few	.	15	TRBJ1-6	CASSFRTDYNSPLHF	TGTGCCAGCAGCTTCCGGACTGATTACAATTCACCCCTCCACTTT
TRBV30	.	TRBD1	13	TRBJ2-7	CAWKTGGSYEQYF	TGTGCCTGGAAAACAGGGGGATCCTACGAGCAGTACTTC
TRBV28	.	.	13	TRBJ1-5	CASSYGGPQPQHF	TGTGCCAGCAGTTATGGGGGCCCTCAGCCCCAGCATTTT
TRBV7-2	once	.	15	TRBJ2-7	CASSPGPGYRPEQYF	TGTGCCAGCAGTCCCGGGCCGGGCTACCGGCCCGAGCAGTACTTC
TRBV28	.	TRBD1	16	TRBJ1-1	CASSPPPGQGWTEAFF	TGTGCCAGCAGTCCCCCACCGGGACAGGGATGGACTGAAGCTTTCTTT
TRBV18	.	.	14	TRBJ2-4	CASSPPSGEDIQYF	TGTGCCAGCTCACCACCTTCAGGGGAGGACATTCAGTACTTC
TRBV18	once	.	13	TRBJ1-4	CASSRGVLEKLFF	TGTGCCAGCTCCCGGGGGGTATTGGAAAAACTGTTTTTT
TRBV5-1	once	TRBD2	14	TRBJ2-3	CASSALAGTDTQYF	TGCGCCAGCAGTGCCCTAGCGGGGACAGATACGCAGTATTTT
TRBV21-1	.	.	16	TRBJ2-1	CASILTSGVSYNEQFF	TGTGCCAGCATCCTGACTAGCGGGGTCTCCTACAATGAGCAGTTCTTC
TRBV5-1	.	.	16	TRBJ2-2	CASSLALAANTGELFF	TGCGCCAGCAGCTTGGCTTTGGCGGCGAACACCGGGGAGCTGTTTTTT
TRBV6-6	once	.	15	TRBJ1-5	CASSPRQGSNQPQHF	TGTGCCAGCAGTCCCCGGCAGGGGAGCAATCAGCCCCAGCATTTT
TRBV5-4	once	.	13	TRBJ1-2	CASSLVAHDGYTF	TGTGCCAGCAGCTTGGTGGCCCACGACGGCTACACCTTC
TRBV9	.	.	13	TRBJ1-2	CASSDRDRYGYTF	TGTGCCAGCAGCGATCGGGACCGCTATGGCTACACCTTC